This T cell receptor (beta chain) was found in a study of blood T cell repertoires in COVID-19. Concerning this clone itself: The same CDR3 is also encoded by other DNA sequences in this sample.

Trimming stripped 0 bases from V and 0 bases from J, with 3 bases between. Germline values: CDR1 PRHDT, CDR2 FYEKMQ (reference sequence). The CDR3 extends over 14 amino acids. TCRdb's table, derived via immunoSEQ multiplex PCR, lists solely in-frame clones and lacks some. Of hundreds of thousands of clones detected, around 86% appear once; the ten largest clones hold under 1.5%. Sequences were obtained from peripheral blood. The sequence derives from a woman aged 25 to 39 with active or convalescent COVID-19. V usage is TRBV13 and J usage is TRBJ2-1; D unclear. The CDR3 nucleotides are TGTGCCAGCAGCTTAGGCAGCTCCTACAATGAGCAGTTCTTC. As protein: CASSLGSSYNEQFF.